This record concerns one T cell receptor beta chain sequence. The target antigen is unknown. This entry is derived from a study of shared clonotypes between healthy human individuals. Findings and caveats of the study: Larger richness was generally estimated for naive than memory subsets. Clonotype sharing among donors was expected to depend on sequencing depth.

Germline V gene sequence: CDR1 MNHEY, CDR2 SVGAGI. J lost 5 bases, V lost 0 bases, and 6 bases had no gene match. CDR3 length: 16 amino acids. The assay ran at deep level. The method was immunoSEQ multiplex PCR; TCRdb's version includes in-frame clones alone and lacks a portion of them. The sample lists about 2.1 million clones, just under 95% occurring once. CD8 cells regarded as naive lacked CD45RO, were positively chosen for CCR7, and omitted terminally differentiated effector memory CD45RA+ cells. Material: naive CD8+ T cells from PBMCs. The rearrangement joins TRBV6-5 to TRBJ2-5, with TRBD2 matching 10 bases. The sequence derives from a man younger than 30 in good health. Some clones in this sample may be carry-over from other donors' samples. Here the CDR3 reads CASSYSLAGVWETQYF. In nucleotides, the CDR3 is TGTGCCAGCAGTTACTCGCTAGCGGGAGTATGGGAGACCCAGTACTTC.